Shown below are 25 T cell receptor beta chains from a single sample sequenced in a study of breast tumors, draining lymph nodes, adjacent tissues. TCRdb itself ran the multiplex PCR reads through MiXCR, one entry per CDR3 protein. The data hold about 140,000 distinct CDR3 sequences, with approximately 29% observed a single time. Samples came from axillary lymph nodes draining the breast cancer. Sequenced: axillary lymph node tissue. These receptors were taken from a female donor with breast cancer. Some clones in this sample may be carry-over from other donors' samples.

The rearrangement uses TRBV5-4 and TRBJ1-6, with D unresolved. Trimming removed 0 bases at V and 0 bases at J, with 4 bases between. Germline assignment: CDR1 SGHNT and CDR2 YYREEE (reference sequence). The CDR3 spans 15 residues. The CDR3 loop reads CASSLESSYNSPLHF. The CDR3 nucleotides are TGTGCCAGCAGCTTGGAGAGCTCCTATAATTCACCCCTCCACTTT.

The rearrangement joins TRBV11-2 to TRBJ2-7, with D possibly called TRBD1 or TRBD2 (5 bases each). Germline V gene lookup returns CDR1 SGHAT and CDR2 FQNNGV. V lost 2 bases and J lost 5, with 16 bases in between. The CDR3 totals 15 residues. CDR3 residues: CASSLRTGQSHEQYV. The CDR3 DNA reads TGTGCCAGCAGCTTACGTACGGGGCAGTCCCACGAGCAGTACGTC.

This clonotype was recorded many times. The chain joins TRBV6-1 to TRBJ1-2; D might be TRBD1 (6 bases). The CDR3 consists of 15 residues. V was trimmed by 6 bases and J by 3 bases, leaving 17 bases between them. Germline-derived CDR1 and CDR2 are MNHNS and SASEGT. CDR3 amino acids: CASRGEGQGYYGYTF. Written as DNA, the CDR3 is TGTGCCAGCAGAGGGGAGGGCCAGGGGTACTATGGCTACACCTTC.

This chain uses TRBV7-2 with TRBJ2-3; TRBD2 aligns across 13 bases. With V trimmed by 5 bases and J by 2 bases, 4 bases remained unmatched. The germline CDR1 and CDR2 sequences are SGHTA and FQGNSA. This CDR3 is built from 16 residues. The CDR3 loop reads CASSKGLAGSTDTQYF. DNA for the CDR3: TGTGCCAGCAGCAAGGGACTAGCGGGGTCCACAGATACGCAGTATTTT.

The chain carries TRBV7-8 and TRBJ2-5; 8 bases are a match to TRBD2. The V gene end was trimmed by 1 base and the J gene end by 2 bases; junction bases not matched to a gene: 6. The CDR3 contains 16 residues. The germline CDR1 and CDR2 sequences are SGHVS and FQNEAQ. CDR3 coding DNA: TGTGCCAGCAGCTTAGACAGAGGACTAGCTCAAGAGACCCAGTACTTC. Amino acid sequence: CASSLDRGLAQETQYF.

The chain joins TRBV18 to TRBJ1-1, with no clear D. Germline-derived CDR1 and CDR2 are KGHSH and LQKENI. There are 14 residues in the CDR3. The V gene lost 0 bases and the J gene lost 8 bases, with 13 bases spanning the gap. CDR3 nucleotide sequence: TGTGCCAGCTCACCACCTTATCTTCGGAACGAAGCTTTCTTT. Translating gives CASSPPYLRNEAFF. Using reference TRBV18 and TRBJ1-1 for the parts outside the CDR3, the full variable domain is NAGVMQNPRHLVRRRGQEARLRCSPMKGHSHVYWYRQLPEEGLKFMVYLQKENIIDESGMPKERFSAEFPKEGPSILRIQQVVRGDSAAYFCASSPPYLRNEAFFGQGTRLTVV.

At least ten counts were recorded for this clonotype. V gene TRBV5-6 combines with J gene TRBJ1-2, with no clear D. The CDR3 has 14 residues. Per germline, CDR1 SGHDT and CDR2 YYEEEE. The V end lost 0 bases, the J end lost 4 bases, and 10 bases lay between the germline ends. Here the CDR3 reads CASSLAQVFYGYTF. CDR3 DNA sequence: TGTGCCAGCAGCTTGGCCCAGGTATTCTATGGCTACACCTTC.

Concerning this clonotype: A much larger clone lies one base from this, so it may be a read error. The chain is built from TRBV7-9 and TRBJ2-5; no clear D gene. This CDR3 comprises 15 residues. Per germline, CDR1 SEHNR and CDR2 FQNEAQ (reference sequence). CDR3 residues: CASSLDGLVQETQHF. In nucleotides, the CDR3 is TGTGCCAGCAGCTTAGATGGGCTAGTGCAAGAGACCCAGCACTTC.

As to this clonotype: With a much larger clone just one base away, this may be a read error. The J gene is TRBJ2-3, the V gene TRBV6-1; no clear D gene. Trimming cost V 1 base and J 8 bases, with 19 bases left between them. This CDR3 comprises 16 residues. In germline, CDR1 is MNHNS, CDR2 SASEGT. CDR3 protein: CASSEVSFPRAVTQYF. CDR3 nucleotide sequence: TGTGCCAGCAGTGAAGTCAGCTTCCCCCGGGCAGTTACGCAGTATTTT.

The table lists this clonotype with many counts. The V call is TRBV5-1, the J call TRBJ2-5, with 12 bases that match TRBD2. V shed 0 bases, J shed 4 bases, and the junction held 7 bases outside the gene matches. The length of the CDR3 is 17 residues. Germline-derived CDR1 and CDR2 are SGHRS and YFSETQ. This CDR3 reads CASSLGETSGGGETQYF. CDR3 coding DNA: TGCGCCAGCAGCTTGGGGGAGACTAGCGGGGGCGGAGAGACCCAGTACTTC.

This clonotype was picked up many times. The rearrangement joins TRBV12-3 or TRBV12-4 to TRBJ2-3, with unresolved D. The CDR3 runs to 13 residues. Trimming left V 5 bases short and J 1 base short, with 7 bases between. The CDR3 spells CASSNSGTDTQYF. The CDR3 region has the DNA TGTGCCAGCAGTAACAGTGGCACAGATACGCAGTATTTT.

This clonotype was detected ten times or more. Here the CDR3 reads CASSPHGPDEQFF. CDR3 DNA sequence: TGTGCCAGCAGCCCCCACGGGCCGGATGAGCAGTTCTTC. The V gene is TRBV5-5, the J gene TRBJ2-1; D remains ambiguous. CDR3 size: 13 residues. The V end lost 4 bases, the J end lost 8 bases, and 13 bases lay between the germline ends. Germline V gene sequence: CDR1 SGHKS, CDR2 YYEKEE (reference sequence).

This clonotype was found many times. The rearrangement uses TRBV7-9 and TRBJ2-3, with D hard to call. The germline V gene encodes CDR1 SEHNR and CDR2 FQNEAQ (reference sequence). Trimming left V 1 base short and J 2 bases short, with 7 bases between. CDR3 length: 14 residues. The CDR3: CASSLGYNTDTQYF. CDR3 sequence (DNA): TGTGCCAGCAGCTTAGGCTACAACACAGATACGCAGTATTTT.

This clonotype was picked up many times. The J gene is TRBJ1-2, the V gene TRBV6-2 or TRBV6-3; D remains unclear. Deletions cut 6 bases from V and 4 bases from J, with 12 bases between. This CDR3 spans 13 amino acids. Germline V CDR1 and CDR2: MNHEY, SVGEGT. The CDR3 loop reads CASSQNPGYGYTF. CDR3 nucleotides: TGTGCCAGCAGCCAAAATCCGGGCTATGGCTACACCTTC.

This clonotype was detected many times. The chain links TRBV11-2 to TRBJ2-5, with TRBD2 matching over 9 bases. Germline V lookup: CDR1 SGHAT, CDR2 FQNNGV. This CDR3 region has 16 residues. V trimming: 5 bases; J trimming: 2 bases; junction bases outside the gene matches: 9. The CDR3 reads CASSLRTSAGQETQYF. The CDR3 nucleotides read TGTGCCAGCAGCCTAAGGACTAGCGCGGGACAAGAGACCCAGTACTTC.

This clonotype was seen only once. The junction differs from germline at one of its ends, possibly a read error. CDR3 region: CASSEGKDWTTGTQYF. Here the CDR3 DNA reads TGTGCCAGCAGTGAAGGGAAGGACTGGACCACAGGTACGCAGTATTTT. The chain joins TRBV2 to TRBJ2-3; D tentatively fits TRBD1 or TRBD2 (5 bases each). The CDR3 has 16 residues. The germline CDR1 and CDR2 sequences are SNHLY and FYNNEI.

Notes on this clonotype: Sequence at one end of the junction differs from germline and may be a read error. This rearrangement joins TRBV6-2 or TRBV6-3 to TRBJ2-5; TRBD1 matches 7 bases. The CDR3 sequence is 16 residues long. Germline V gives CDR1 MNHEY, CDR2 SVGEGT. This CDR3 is CASSYGRQGVVETQYF. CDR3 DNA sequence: TGTGCCAGCAGTTACGGTCGACAGGGAGTGGTAGAGACTCAGTACTTC.

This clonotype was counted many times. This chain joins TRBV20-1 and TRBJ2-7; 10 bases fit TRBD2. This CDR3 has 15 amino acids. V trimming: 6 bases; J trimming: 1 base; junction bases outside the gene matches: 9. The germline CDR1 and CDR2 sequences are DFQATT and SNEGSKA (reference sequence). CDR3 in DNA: TGCAGTGCCCCGAGGATAGCGGGGGGTTCCTACGAGCAGTACTTC. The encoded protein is CSAPRIAGGSYEQYF.

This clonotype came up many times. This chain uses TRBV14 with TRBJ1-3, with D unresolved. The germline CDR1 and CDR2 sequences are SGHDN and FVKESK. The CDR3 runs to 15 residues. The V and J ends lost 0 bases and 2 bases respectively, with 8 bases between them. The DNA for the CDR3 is TGTGCCAGCAGCCAAGATCACGGGGCTGGAAACACCATATATTTT. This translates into CASSQDHGAGNTIYF.

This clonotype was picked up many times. The CDR3 region is CASRRGGLFYEQYV. As DNA, the CDR3 is TGTGCCAGCCGGCGGGGGGGCCTATTTTACGAGCAGTACGTC. The rearrangement links TRBV6-2 or TRBV6-3 to TRBJ2-7; 9 bases map to TRBD2. From germline, CDR1 is MNHEY and CDR2 SVGEGT. This CDR3 spans 14 amino acids. With V trimmed by 8 bases and J by 4 bases, 9 bases remained unmatched.

CDR3 nucleotides: TGCAGCGTTGAAGGCCGGGACAGGAACACCGGGGAGCTGTTTTTT. Amino acid sequence: CSVEGRDRNTGELFF. The chain is built from TRBV29-1 and TRBJ2-2; 7 positions match TRBD1. V dropped 1 base and J dropped 1; count of bases not matched to a gene: 3. The CDR3 length is 15 residues. Germline V gene lookup returns CDR1 SQVTM and CDR2 ANQGSEA.

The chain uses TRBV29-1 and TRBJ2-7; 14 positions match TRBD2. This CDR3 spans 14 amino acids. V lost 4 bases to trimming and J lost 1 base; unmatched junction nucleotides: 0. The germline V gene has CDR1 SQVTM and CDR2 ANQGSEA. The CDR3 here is CSVGTSGGSYEQYV. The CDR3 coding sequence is TGCAGCGTTGGGACTAGCGGGGGGTCCTACGAGCAGTACGTC.

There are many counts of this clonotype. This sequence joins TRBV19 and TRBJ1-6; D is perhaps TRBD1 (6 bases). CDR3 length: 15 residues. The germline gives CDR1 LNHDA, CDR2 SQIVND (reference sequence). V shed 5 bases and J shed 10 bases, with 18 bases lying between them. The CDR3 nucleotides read TGTGCCAGTAGTGCCGAGGGGGTTATAGACTCACCCCTCCACTTT. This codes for CASSAEGVIDSPLHF.

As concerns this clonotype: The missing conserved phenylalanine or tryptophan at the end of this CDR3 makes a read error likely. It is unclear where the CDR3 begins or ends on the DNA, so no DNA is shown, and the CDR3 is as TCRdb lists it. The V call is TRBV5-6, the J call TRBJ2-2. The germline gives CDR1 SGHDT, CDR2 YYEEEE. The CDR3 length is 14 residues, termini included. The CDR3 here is CASSVASRSGELFL.

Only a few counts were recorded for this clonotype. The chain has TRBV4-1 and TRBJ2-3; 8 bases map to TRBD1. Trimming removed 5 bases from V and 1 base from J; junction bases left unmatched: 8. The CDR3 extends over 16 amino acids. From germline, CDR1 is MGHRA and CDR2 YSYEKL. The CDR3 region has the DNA TGCGCCAGCAGCGTTGGACAGGGCGGGGGCACAGATACGCAGTATTTT. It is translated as CASSVGQGGGTDTQYF.